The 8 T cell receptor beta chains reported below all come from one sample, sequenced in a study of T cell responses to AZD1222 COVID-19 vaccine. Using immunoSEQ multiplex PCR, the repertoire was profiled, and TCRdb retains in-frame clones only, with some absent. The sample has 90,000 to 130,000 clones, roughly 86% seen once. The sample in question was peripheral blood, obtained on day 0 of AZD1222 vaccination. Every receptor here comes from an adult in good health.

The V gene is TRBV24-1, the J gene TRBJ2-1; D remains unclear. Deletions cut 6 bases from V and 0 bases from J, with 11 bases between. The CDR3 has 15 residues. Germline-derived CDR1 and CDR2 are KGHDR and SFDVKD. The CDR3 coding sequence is TGTGCCACCAGTCTAACGGGTAGCTCCTACAATGAGCAGTTCTTC. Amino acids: CATSLTGSSYNEQFF.

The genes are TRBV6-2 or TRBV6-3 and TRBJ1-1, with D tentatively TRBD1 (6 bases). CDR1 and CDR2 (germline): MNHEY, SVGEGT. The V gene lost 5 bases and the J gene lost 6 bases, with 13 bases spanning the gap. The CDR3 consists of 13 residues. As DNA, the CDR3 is TGTGCCAGCAGTATTACCGACAGGTCTGAAGCTTTCTTT. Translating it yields CASSITDRSEAFF.

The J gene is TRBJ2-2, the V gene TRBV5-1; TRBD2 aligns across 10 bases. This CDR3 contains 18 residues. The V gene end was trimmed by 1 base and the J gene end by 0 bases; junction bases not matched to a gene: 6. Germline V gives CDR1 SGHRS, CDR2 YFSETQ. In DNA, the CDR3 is TGCGCCAGCAGCTTGTGGCCTCTAGCGGGGGCGAACACCGGGGAGCTGTTTTTT. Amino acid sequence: CASSLWPLAGANTGELFF.

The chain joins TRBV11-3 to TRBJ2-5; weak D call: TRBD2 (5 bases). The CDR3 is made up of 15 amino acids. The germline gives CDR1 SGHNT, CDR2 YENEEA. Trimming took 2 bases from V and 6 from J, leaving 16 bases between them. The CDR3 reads CASSLMGEGSKTQYF. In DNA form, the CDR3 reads TGTGCCAGCAGCTTAATGGGTGAGGGTTCTAAGACCCAGTACTTC.

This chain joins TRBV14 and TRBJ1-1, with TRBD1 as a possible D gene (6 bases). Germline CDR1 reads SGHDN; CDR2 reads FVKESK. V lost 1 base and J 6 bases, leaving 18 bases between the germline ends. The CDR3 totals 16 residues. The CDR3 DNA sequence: TGTGCCAGCAGCCAAGTCAGGGGCAAGCGCCGGTCTGAAGCTTTCTTT. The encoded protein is CASSQVRGKRRSEAFF.

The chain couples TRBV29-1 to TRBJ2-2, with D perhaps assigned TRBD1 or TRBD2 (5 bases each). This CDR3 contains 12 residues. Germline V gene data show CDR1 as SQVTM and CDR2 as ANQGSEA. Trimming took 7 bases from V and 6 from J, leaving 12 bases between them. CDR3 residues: CSAGTSSGELFF. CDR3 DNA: TGCAGCGCAGGGACCTCGTCCGGGGAGCTGTTTTTT.

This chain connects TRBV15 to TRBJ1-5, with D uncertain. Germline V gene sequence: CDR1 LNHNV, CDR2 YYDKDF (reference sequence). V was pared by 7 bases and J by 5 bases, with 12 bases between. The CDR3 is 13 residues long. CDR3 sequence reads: CATTVGTDQPQHF. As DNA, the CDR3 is TGTGCCACCACGGTAGGCACAGATCAGCCCCAGCATTTT.

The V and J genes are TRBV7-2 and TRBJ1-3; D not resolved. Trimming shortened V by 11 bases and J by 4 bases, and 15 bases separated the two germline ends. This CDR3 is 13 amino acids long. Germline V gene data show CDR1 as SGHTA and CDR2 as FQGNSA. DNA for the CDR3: TGTGCCTCGGCAGGCTCAGCGGGAAACACCATATATTTT. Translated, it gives CASAGSAGNTIYF.